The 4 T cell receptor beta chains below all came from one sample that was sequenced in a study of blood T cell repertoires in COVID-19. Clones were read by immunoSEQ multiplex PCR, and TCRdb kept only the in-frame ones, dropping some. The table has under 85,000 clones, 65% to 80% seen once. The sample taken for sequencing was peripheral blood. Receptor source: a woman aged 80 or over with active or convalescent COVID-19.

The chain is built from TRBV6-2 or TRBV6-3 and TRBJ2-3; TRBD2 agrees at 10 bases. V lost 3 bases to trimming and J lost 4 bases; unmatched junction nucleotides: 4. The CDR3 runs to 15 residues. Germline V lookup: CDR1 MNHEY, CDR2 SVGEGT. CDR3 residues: CASSYGSGGADTQYF. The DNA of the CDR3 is TGTGCCAGCAGTTATGGGAGCGGGGGGGCAGATACGCAGTATTTT.

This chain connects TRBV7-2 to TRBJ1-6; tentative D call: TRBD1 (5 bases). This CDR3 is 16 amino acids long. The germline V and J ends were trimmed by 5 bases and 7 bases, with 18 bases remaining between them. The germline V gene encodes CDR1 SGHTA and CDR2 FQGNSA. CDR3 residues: CASSPNGAGTNSPLHF. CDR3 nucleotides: TGTGCCAGCAGCCCCAATGGGGCAGGAACCAATTCACCCCTCCACTTT.

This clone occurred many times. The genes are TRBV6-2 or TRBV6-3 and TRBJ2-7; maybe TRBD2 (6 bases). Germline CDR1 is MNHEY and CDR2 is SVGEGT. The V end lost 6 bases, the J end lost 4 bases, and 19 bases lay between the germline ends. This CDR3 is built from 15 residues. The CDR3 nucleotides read TGTGCCAGCAGCCTCCATCGCGGGGACCATTACGAGCAGTACTTC. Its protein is CASSLHRGDHYEQYF.

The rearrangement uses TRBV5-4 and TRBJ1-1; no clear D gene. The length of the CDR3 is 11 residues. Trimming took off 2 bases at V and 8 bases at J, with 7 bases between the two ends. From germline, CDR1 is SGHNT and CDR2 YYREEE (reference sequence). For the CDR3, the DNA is TGTGCCAGCAGCTTCCGAGCAGAAGCTTTCTTT. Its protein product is CASSFRAEAFF.